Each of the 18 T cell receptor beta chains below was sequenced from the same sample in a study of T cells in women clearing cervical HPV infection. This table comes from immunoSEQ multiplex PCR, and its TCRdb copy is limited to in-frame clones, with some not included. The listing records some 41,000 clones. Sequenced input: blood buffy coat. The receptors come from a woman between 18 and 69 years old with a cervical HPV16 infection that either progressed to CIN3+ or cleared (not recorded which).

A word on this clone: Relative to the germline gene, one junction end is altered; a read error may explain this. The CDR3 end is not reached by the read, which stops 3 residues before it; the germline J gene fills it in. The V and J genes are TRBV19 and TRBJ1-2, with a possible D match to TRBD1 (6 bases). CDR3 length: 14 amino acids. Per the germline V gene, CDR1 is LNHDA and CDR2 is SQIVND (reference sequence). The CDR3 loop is CASSIGTRVWGYTF. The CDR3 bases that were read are TGTGCCAGTAGCATAGGGACAAGAGTATGGGGC. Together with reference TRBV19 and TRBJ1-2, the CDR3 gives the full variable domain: DGGITQSPKYLFRKEGQNVTLSCEQNLNHDAMYWYRQDPGQGLRLIYYSQIVNDFQKGDIAEGYSVSREKKESFPLTVTSAQKNPTAFYLCASSIGTRVWGYTFGSGTRLTVV.

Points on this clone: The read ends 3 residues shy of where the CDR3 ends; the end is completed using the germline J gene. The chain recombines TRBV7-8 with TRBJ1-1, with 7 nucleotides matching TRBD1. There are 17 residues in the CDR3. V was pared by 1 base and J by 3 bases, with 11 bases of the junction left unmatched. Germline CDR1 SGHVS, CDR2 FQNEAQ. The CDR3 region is CASSLDPTGQRDTEAFF. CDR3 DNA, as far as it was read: TGTGCCAGCAGCTTAGACCCCACGGGACAGCGAGACACTGAA.

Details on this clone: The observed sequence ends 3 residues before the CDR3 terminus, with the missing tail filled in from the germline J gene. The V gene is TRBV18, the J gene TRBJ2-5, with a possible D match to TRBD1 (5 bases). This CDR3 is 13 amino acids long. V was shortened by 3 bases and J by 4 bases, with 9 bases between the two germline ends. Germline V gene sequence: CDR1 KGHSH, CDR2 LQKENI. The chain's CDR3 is CASSPQGGETQYF. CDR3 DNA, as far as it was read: TGTGCCAGCTCACCCCAGGGTGGAGAGACC.

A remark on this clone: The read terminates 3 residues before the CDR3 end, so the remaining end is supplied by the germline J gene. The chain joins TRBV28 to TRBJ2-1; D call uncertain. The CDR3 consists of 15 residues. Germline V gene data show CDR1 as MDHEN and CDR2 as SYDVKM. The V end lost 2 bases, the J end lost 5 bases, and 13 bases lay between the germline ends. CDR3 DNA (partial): TGTGCCAGCAGTTTAATGGCTAGTCCGGACAATGAG. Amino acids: CASSLMASPDNE. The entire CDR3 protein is CASSLMASPDNEQFF.

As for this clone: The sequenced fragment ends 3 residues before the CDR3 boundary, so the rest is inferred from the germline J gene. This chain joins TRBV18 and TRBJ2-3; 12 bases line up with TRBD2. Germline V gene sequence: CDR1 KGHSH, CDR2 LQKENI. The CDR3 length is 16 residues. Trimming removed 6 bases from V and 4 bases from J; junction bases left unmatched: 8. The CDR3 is CASSPTSGSGADTQYF. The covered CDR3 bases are TGTGCCAGCTCCCCGACTAGCGGGAGTGGCGCAGATACG.

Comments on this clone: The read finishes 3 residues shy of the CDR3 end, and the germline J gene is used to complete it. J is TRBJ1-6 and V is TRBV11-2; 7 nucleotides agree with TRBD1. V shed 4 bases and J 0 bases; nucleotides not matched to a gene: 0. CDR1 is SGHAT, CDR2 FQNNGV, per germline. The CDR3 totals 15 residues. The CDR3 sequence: CASSWDSSYNSPLHF. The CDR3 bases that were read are TGTGCCAGCAGCTGGGACAGCTCCTATAATTCACCC.

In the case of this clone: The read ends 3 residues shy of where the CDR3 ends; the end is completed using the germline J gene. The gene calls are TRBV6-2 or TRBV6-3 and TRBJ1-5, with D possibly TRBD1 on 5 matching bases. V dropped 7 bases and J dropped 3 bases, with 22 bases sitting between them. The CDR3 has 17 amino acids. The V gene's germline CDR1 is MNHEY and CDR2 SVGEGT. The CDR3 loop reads CASTPGAGGAVNQPQHF. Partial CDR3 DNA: TGTGCCAGCACCCCAGGAGCCGGAGGGGCGGTCAATCAGCCC.

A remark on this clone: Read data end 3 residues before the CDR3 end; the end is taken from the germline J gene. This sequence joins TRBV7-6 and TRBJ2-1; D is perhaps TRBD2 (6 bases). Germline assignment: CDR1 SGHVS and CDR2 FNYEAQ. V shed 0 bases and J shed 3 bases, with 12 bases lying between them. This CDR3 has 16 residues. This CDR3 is CASSLALGGDYNEQFF. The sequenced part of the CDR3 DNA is TGTGCCAGCAGCTTAGCCCTCGGGGGAGACTACAATGAG.

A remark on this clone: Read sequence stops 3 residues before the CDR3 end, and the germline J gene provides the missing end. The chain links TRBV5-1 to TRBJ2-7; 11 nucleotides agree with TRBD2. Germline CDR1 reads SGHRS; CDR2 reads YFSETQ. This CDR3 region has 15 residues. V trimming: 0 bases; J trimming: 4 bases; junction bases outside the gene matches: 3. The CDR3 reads CASSLGLAGPYEQYF. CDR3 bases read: TGCGCCAGCAGCTTGGGACTAGCGGGACCATACGAG.

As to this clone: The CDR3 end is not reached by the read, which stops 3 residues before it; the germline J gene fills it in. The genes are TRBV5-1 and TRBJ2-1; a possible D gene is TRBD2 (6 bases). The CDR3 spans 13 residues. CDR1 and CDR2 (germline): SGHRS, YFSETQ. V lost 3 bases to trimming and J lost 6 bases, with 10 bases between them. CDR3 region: CASSSRGGNEQFF. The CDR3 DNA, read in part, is TGCGCCAGCAGCTCCCGGGGAGGCAATGAG.

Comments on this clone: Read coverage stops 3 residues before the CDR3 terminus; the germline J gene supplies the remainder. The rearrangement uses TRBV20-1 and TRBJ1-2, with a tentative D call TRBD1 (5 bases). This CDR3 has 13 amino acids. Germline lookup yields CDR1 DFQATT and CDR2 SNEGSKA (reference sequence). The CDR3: CSAHRRFSYDYTF. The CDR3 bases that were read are TGCAGTGCTCACAGGCGGTTTTCCTACGAC.

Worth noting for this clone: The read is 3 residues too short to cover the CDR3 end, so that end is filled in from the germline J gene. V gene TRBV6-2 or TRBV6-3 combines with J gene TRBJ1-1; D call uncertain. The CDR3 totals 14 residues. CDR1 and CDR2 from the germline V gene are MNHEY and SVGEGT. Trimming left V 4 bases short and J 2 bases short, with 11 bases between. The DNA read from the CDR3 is TGTGCCAGCAGTTCCGCTCAGTCTAACACTGAA. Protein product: CASSSAQSNTE. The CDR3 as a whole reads CASSSAQSNTEAFF.

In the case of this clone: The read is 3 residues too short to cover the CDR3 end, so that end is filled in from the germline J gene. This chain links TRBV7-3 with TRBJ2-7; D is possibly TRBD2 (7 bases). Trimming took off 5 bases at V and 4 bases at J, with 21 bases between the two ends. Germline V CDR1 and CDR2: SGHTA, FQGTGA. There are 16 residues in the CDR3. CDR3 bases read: TGTGCCAGCAGCCTTACCCCCCGGGGGGCGCTTTACGAG. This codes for CASSLTPRGALYE. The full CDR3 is CASSLTPRGALYEQYF.

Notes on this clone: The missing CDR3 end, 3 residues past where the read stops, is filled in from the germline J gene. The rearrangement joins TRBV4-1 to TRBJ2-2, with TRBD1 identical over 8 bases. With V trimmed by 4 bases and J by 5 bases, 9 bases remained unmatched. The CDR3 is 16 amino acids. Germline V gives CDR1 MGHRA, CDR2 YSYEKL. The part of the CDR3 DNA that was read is TGCGCCAGCAGCCGGCCAATGGGACAGGCGACCGGGGAG. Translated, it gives CASSRPMGQATGE. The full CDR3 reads CASSRPMGQATGELFF.

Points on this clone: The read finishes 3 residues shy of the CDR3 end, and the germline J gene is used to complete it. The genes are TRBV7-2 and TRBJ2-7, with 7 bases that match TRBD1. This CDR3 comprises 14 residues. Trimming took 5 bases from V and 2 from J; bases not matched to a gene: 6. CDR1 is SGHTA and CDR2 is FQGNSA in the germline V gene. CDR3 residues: CTSSTRTGAYEQYF. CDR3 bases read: TGTACCAGCAGCACCAGGACAGGAGCCTACGAG.

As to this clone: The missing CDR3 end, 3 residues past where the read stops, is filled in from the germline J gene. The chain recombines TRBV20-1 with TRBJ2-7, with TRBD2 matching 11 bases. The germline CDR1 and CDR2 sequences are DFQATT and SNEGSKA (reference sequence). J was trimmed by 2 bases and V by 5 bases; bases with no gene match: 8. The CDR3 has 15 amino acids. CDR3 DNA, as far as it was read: TGCAGTGCTCCCCGGACTAGCGGGTTCGCCTACGAG. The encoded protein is CSAPRTSGFAYE. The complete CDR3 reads CSAPRTSGFAYEQYF.

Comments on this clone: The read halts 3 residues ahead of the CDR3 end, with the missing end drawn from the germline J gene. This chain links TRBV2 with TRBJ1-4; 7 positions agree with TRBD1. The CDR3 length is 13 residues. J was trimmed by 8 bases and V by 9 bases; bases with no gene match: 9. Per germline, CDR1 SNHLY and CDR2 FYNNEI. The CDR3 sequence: CASVTGEWEKLFF. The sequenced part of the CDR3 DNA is TGTGCCAGTGTAACAGGGGAATGGGAAAAA.

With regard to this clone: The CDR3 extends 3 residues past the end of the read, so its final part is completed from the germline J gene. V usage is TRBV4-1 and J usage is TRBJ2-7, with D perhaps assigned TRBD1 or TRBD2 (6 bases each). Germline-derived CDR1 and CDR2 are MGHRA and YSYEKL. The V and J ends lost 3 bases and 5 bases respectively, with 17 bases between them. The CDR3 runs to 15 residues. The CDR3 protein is CASSQPGAGTNEQYF. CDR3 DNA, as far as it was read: TGCGCCAGCAGCCAGCCGGGAGCTGGGACAAACGAG.